This T cell receptor beta chain was obtained from a study of regulatory T cells in long-lasting Graves disease. Turning to the study itself: The study enrolled newly diagnosed Graves' patients on antithyroid drugs under 3 months. Study-level findings and limits: Persistent-disease Graves' patients showed less TCR diversity than new cases.

Time point described: newly diagnosed GD, antithyroid drugs for less than 3 months. PBMC-derived RNA was used for the TCR library. The CDR3 is made up of 16 amino acids. The germline V gene has CDR1 GTSNPN and CDR2 SVGIG (reference sequence). V was cut by 0 bases and J by 4 bases, with 15 bases left in between. Building the TCR beta libraries relied on iRepertoire HTBI primers, and CDR3 regions underwent Arm-PCR. Using its own MiXCR run on the multiplex PCR reads, TCRdb lists one record per CDR3 protein. The data contain 420,000 or so distinct CDR3 sequences, about a sixth of them singletons. This clonotype was observed a few times. Its antigen is undetermined. This sample also belongs to another study, concerning T cells in Graves' hyperthyroidism and ophthalmopathy. That study reports: Among clonotypes expanded in thyroid above 0.001, most were also found in blood.

This chain uses TRBV30 with TRBJ2-2; possible D gene TRBD1, 6 bases. The sample consisted of peripheral blood mononuclear cells (PBMCs), taken at new diagnosis, from a patient treated with antithyroid drugs. This TCR was sampled from a woman under 30 with Graves disease. CDR3 amino acids: CAWSVLWGRATGELFF. In DNA, the CDR3 is TGTGCCTGGAGTGTACTATGGGGGCGAGCCACCGGGGAGCTGTTTTTT.